These 10 T cell receptor beta chains were sequenced from one sample in a study of CD8+CD57+ T cells in acquired aplastic anemia. Profiles of TCR beta VDJ and CDR3 were generated from a genomic DNA template. TCRdb used MiXCR to reprocess the reads, holding one entry per CDR3 protein. Here the sample spans about 190,000 distinct CDR3 sequences, roughly 56% being singletons. The material sequenced was sorted CD4+, CD8+, or CD8+CD57+ T cells (not recorded which) from PBMCs. These TCRs come from a human donor in good health, serving as a control.

The V call is TRBV5-1, the J call TRBJ2-7, with D unclear. This CDR3 is built from 12 residues. Between the trimmed V and J ends, which lost 0 bases and 7 bases, there was a span of 8 bases. Germline V CDR1 and CDR2: SGHRS, YFSETQ. Here the CDR3 reads CASSLDLREQYF. The CDR3 DNA is TGCGCCAGCAGCTTGGATCTTAGGGAGCAGTACTTC. The entire variable domain, with the rest obtained from reference TRBV5-1 and TRBJ2-7, is as follows: KAGVTQTPRYLIKTRGQQVTLSCSPISGHRSVSWYQQTPGQGLQFLFEYFSETQRNKGNFPGRFSGRQFSNSRSEMNVSTLELGDSALYLCASSLDLREQYFGPGTRLTVT.

The genes are TRBV24-1 and TRBJ2-1, with D possibly matching TRBD2 (5 bases). Deletions cut 3 bases from V and 10 bases from J, with 42 bases between. The CDR3 loop spans 23 amino acids. Germline V gene data show CDR1 as KGHDR and CDR2 as SFDVKD. The CDR3: CATSDIGWVSPGGGTPGGYEQFF. In nucleotides, the CDR3 is TGTGCCACCAGTGATATTGGGTGGGTGTCTCCGGGCGGTGGCACTCCCGGCGGGTACGAGCAGTTCTTC.

As concerns this clonotype: The junction departs from the called germline gene at one end, perhaps through a read error. V and J are TRBV2 and TRBJ1-1, with 9 bases fitting TRBD1. The CDR3 sequence is 12 residues long. Germline V gene lookup returns CDR1 SNHLY and CDR2 FYNNEI. The CDR3 nucleotides are TGTGCCAGCAGTGGGGACAGGGAGCTCGGTAAGTTT. Its translation: CASSGDRELGKF. Drawing the rest from reference TRBV2 and TRBJ1-1, the complete variable domain is EPEVTQTPSHQVTQMGQEVILRCVPISNHLYFYWYRQILGQKVEFLVSFYNNEISEKSEIFDDQFSVERPDGSNFTLKIRSTKLEDSAMYFCASSGDRELGKFGQGTRLTVV.

The chain joins TRBV19 to TRBJ2-7; the match to TRBD1 covers 7 bases. The junction had 5 bases not matched to a gene; V was cut back by 4 bases and J by 5 bases. Germline-derived CDR1 and CDR2 are LNHDA and SQIVND (reference sequence). This CDR3 spans 13 amino acids. CDR3 sequence: CASSRDREHEQYF. Written as DNA, the CDR3 is TGTGCCAGTAGTAGAGACAGGGAACACGAGCAGTACTTC.

There are many counts of this clonotype. A much bigger clone sits one base away, suggesting this may be a read error. This chain joins TRBV19 and TRBJ2-5; D is uncertain. V dropped 3 bases and J dropped 3 bases, with 5 bases sitting between them. Germline CDR1 reads LNHDA; CDR2 reads SQIVND (reference sequence). This CDR3 has 12 amino acids. The CDR3 nucleotides are TGTGCCAGTAGTATCGCAGAAGAGACCCAGTACTTC. As protein: CASSIAEETQYF.

This sequence joins TRBV7-3 and TRBJ2-5; 9 bases agree with TRBD1. V lost 6 bases, J lost 5 bases, and 4 bases stayed unmatched. Germline V gene sequence: CDR1 SGHTA, CDR2 FQGTGA. CDR3 length: 13 amino acids. The DNA for the CDR3 is TGTGCCAGCAGTCGGGACAGGGCTGAGACCCAGTACTTC. Protein product: CASSRDRAETQYF.

This clonotype was seen a single time. The junction does not match germline at one end; this may be a read error. The chain links TRBV10-3 to TRBJ2-7; TRBD1 matches 7 bases. CDR1 is ENHRY, CDR2 SYGVKD, per germline. The CDR3 is made up of 14 amino acids. The CDR3 coding sequence is TGTGTCATCAGTAGACAGGGATTCTACAATGAGCAGTACTTC. Its protein product is CVISRQGFYNEQYF.

The genes are TRBV29-1 and TRBJ2-5; D remains unclear. Germline CDR1 SQVTM, CDR2 ANQGSEA. The CDR3 has 15 amino acids. Trimming took 0 bases from V and 1 from J, leaving 12 bases between them. The CDR3 loop reads CSVEDPLGVQETQYF. In nucleotides, the CDR3 is TGCAGCGTTGAAGATCCTCTAGGAGTCCAAGAGACCCAGTACTTC.

V and J are TRBV29-1 and TRBJ1-2; TRBD1 agrees at 12 bases. After removal of 1 base from V and 7 bases from J, the junction contained 4 bases not matched to a gene. In germline, CDR1 is SQVTM, CDR2 ANQGSEA. There are 14 residues in the CDR3. The CDR3 here is CSVEGRDRGLGYTF. DNA of the CDR3: TGCAGCGTTGAAGGTCGGGACAGGGGGCTTGGCTACACCTTC.

This clonotype occurred many times. J is TRBJ2-1 and V is TRBV7-2; the match to TRBD2 covers 8 bases. Germline loops: CDR1 SGHTA, CDR2 FQGNSA. The V segment lost 2 bases and the J segment 4 bases; nucleotides outside the gene matches: 4. This CDR3 comprises 15 residues. The CDR3: CASSLRSGGYNEQFF. Here the CDR3 DNA reads TGTGCCAGCAGCTTAAGGAGCGGGGGATACAATGAGCAGTTCTTC.